This TCR beta chain was documented in a study of cytomegalovirus exposure and HLA in healthy donors. Study-wide findings and caveats: Across donors, sequencing depth was assumed by presence/absence analyses to be roughly uniform.

Donors sampled were nominally healthy, though unrecorded immune exposures were likely. Points on this clone: Its antigen is currently unknown.

The primer mix had 60 Vbeta and 13 Jbeta primers. Per the original methods: Later reanalysis found around 74 million unique TCR beta chains, around 10 million of them shared. Produced via immunoSEQ multiplex PCR; TCRdb's table is partial and in-frame only. Clone size and the V and J calls come from that table; the DNA yielded D and trimming. The sample lists about 150,000 clones; about 74% were seen once. Germline CDR1 and CDR2: SGHNT and YYREEE (reference sequence). J was trimmed by 8 bases and V by 2 bases; bases with no gene match: 11. This CDR3 is built from 16 residues. This receptor was obtained from a woman in her thirties or forties in good health and CMV-seronegative. The sample comprised PBMCs. The rearrangement joins TRBV5-4 to TRBJ2-2, with 8 bases lining up with TRBD2. The CDR3 reads CASSFFGRARVGELFF. The CDR3 DNA reads TGTGCCAGCAGCTTTTTCGGGAGGGCCCGGGTGGGGGAGCTGTTTTTT.